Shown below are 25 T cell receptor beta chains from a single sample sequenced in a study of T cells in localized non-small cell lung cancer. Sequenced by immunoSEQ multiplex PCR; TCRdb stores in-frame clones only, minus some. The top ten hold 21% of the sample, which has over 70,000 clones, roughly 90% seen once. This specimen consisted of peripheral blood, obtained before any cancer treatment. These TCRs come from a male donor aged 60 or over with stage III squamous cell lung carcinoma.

DNA for the CDR3: TGTGCCAGCAATCCAAGAGGACCGGGGGGGCTGAATGAGCAGTTCTTC. It is translated as CASNPRGPGGLNEQFF. This chain joins TRBV7-2 and TRBJ2-1, with 8 bases matching TRBD2. The CDR3 sequence is 16 residues long. Per germline, CDR1 SGHTA and CDR2 FQGNSA. V gave up 7 bases and J gave up 7 bases; unmatched junction bases: 15.

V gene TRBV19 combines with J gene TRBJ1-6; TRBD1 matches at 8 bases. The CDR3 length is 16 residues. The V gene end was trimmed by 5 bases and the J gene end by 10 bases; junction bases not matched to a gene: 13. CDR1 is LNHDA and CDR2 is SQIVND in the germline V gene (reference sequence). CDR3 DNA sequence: TGTGCCAGTAGTTCCCAGGGGGCCCGACCTGACTCACCCCTCCACTTT. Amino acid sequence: CASSSQGARPDSPLHF.

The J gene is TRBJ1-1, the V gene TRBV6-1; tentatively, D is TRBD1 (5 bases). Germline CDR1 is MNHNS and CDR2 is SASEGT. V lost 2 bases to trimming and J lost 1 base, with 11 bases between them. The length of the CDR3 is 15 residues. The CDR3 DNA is TGTGCCAGCAGTGAAAGGGGCTCAGGGAACACTGAAGCTTTCTTT. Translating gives CASSERGSGNTEAFF.

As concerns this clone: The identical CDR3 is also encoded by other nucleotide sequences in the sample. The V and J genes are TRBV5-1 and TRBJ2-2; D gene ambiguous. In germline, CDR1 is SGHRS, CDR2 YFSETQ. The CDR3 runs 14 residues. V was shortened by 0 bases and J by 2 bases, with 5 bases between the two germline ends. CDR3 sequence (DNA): TGCGCCAGCAGCTTGGGAGGTAACACCGGGGAGCTGTTTTTT. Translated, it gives CASSLGGNTGELFF.

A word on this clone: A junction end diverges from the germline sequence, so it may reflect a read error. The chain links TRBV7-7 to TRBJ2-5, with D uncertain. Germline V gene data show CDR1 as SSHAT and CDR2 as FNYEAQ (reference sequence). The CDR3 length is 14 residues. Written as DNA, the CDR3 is TGTGCTAGCAGCCCCTCCTCCCGTCAAGAGACCCAGTACTTC. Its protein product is CASSPSSRQETQYF.

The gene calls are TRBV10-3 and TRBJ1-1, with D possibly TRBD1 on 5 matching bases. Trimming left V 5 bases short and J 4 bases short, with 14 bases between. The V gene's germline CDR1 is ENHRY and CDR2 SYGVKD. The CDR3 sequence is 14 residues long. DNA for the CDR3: TGTGCCATCAGTTTGGGCAGGACATTCACTGAAGCTTTCTTT. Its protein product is CAISLGRTFTEAFF.

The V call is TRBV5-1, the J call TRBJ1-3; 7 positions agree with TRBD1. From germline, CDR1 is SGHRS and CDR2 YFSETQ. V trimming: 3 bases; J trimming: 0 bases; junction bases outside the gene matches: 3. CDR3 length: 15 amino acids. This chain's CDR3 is CASSSDRFSGNTIYF. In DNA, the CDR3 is TGCGCCAGCAGCTCGGACAGGTTCTCTGGAAACACCATATATTTT.

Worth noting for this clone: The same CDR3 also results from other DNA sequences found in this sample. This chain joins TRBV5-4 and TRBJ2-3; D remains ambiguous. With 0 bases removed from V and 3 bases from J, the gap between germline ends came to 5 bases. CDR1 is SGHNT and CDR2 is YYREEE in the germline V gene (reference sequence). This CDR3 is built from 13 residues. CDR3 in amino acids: CASSLEGTDTQYF. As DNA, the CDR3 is TGTGCCAGCAGCTTGGAGGGAACAGATACGCAGTATTTT.

The CDR3 DNA reads TGCGCCAGCAGCCCCTCAGGGACAGCCTCTGGAAACACCATATATTTT. Translation gives CASSPSGTASGNTIYF. The chain recombines TRBV5-1 with TRBJ1-3; 7 positions agree with TRBD1. This CDR3 is built from 16 residues. Germline loops: CDR1 SGHRS, CDR2 YFSETQ. V lost 4 bases to trimming and J lost 0 bases; unmatched junction nucleotides: 7.

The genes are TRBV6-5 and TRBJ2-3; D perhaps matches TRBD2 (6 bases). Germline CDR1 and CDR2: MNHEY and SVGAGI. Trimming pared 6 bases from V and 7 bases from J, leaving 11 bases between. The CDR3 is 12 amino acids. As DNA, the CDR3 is TGTGCCAGCAGACGCGGGGAGTATACGCAGTATTTT. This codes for CASRRGEYTQYF.

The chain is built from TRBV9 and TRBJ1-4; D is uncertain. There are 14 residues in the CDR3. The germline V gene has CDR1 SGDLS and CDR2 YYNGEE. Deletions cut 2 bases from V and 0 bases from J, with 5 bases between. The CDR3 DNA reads TGTGCCAGCAGCGTCAAGACAACTAATGAAAAACTGTTTTTT. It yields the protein CASSVKTTNEKLFF. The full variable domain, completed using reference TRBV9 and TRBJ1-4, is DSGVTQTPKHLITATGQRVTLRCSPRSGDLSVYWYQQSLDQGLQFLIQYYNGEERAKGNILERFSAQQFPDLHSELNLSSLELGDSALYFCASSVKTTNEKLFFGSGTQLSVL.

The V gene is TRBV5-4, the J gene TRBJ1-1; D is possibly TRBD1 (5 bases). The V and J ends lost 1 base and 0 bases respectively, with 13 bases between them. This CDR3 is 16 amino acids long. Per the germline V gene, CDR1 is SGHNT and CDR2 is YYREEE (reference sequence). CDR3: CASSLPQGGLNTEAFF. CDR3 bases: TGTGCCAGCAGCTTGCCGCAGGGAGGCCTGAACACTGAAGCTTTCTTT.

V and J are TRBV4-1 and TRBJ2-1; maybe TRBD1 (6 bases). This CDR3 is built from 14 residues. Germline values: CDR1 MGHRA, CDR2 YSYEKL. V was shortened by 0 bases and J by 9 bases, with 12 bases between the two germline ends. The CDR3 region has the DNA TGCGCCAGCAGCCAAGATACAGGGTACGTTGAGCAGTTCTTC. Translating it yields CASSQDTGYVEQFF.

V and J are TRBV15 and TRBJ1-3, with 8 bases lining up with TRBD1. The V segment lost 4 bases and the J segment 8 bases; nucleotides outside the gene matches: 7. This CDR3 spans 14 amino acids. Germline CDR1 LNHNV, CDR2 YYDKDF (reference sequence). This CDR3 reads CATSNDRGSDTIYF. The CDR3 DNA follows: TGTGCCACCAGCAACGACAGGGGCTCGGACACCATATATTTT.

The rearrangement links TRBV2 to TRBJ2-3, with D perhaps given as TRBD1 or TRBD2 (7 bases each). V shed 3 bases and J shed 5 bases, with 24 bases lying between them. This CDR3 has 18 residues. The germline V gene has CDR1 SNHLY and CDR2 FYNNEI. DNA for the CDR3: TGTGCCAGCAGTGATCTCTACCCAGGGGGGGACTTAGGAGATACGCAGTATTTT. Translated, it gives CASSDLYPGGDLGDTQYF. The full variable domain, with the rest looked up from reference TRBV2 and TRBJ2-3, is EPEVTQTPSHQVTQMGQEVILRCVPISNHLYFYWYRQILGQKVEFLVSFYNNEISEKSEIFDDQFSVERPDGSNFTLKIRSTKLEDSAMYFCASSDLYPGGDLGDTQYFGPGTRLTVL.

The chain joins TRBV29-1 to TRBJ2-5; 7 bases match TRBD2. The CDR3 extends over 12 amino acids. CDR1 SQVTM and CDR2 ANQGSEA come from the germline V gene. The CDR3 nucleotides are TGCAGTGCCCAAGAGGGAGGGGAGACCCAGTACTTC. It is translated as CSAQEGGETQYF.

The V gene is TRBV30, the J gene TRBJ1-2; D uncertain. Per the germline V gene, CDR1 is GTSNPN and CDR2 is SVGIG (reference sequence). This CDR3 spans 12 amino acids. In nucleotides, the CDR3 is TGTGCGTCCGCGGTCGGGCCGGGAGGCTACACCTTC. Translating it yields CASAVGPGGYTF.

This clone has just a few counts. This CDR3 reads CASSEGGSNQPQHF. In DNA, the CDR3 is TGTGCCAGCAGTGAGGGAGGGAGCAATCAGCCCCAGCATTTT. V gene TRBV2 combines with J gene TRBJ1-5, with D hard to call. The CDR3 contains 14 residues. Germline lookup yields CDR1 SNHLY and CDR2 FYNNEI. Trimming pared 3 bases from V and 1 base from J, leaving 7 bases between.

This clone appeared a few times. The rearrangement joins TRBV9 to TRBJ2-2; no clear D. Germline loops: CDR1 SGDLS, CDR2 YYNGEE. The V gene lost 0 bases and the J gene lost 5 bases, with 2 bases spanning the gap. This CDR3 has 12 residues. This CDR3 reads CASSVVTGELFF. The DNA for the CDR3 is TGTGCCAGCAGCGTAGTAACCGGGGAGCTGTTTTTT.

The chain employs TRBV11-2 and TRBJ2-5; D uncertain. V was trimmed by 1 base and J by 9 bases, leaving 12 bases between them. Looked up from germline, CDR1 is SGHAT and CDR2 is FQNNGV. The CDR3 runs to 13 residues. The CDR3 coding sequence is TGTGCCAGCAGCTTAGGCCCCCGAAATGCCCAGTACTTC. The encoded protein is CASSLGPRNAQYF. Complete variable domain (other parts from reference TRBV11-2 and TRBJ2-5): EAGVAQSPRYKIIEKRQSVAFWCNPISGHATLYWYQQILGQGPKLLIQFQNNGVVDDSQLPKDRFSAERLKGVDSTLKIQPAKLEDSAVYLCASSLGPRNAQYFGPGTRLLVL.

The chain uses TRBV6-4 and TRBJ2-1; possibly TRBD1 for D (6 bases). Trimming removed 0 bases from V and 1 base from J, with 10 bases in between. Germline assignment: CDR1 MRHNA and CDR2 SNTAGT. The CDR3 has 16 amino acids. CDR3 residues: CASSDSGTLSYNEQFF. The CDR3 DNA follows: TGTGCCAGCAGTGACTCCGGGACACTGTCCTACAATGAGCAGTTCTTC.

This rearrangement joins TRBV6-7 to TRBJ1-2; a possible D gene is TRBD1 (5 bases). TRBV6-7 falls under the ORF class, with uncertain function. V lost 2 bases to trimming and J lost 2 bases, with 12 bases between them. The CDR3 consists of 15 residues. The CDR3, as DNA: TGTGCCAGCAGTTACCAGCCTGGGGCCAACTATGGCTACACCTTC. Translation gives CASSYQPGANYGYTF.

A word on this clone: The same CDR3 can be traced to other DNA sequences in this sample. In nucleotides, the CDR3 is TGTGCCAGCAGCGTAGCTGAAGGGGAGCAGTTCTTC. This codes for CASSVAEGEQFF. The chain combines TRBV9 with TRBJ2-1, with no clear D. V was clipped by 0 bases and J by 10 bases, with 8 bases between them. Germline CDR1 reads SGDLS; CDR2 reads YYNGEE. There are 12 residues in the CDR3.

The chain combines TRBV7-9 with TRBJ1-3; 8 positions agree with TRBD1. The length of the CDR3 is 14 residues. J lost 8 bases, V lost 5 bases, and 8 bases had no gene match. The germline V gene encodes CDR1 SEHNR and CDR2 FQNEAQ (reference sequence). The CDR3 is CASSLDRGVDTIYF. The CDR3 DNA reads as TGTGCCAGCAGCCTTGACAGGGGTGTAGACACCATATATTTT.

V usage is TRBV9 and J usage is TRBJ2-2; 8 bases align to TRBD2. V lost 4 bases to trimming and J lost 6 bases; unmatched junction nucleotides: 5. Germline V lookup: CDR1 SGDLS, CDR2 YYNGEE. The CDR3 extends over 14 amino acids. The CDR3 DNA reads TGTGCCAGCAGCTACTCGGGGGGGCCCGGGGAGCTGTTTTTT. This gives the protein CASSYSGGPGELFF.